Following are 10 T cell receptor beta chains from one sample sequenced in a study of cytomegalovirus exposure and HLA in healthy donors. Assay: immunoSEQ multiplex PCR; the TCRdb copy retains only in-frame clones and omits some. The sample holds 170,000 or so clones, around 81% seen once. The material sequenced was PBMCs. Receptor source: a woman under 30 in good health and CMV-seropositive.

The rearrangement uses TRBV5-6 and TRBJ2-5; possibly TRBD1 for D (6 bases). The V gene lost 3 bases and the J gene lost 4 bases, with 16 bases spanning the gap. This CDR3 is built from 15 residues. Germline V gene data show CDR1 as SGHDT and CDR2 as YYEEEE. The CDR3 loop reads CASSSDSGYPETQYF. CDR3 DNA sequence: TGTGCCAGCAGCTCGGACAGCGGCTACCCAGAGACCCAGTACTTC.

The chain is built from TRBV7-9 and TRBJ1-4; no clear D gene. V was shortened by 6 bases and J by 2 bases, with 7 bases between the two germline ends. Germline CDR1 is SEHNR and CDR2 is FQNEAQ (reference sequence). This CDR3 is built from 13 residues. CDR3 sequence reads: CASRRWTNEKLFF. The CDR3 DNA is TGTGCCAGCAGGAGGTGGACTAATGAAAAACTGTTTTTT.

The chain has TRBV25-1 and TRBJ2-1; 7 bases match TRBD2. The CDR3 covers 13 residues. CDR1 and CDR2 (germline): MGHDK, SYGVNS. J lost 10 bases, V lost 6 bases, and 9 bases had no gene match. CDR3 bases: TGTGCCAGCAGAACTCTAGCGGAAGGAGAGCAGTTCTTC. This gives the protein CASRTLAEGEQFF.

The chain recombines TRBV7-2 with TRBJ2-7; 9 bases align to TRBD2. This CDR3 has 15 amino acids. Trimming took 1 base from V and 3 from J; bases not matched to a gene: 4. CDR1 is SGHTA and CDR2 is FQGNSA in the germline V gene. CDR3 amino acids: CASSLGPSGDYEQYF. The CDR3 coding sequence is TGTGCCAGCAGCTTAGGTCCTAGCGGGGACTACGAGCAGTACTTC.

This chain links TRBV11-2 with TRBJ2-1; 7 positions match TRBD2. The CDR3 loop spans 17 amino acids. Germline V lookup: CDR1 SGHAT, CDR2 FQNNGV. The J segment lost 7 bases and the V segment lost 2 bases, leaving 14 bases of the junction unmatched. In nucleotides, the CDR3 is TGTGCCAGCAGCTTACGTTTTCCGGCGGGGGAAGGGAATGAGCAGTTCTTC. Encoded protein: CASSLRFPAGEGNEQFF.

The CDR3 DNA follows: TGTGCCAGCAGCCTCCCCCCGTGGCAGGGTAACACCGGGGAGCTGTTTTTT. It specifies CASSLPPWQGNTGELFF. The chain recombines TRBV13 with TRBJ2-2, with D possibly TRBD1 on 5 matching bases. The germline V and J ends were trimmed by 5 bases and 2 bases, with 18 bases remaining between them. Germline CDR1 is PRHDT and CDR2 is FYEKMQ (reference sequence). The CDR3 totals 17 residues.

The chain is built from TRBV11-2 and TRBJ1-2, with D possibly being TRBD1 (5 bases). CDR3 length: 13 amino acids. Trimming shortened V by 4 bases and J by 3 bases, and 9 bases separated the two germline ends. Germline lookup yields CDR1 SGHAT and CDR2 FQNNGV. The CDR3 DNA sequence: TGTGCCAGCAGCTACCTCAGGGACTATGGCTACACCTTC. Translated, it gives CASSYLRDYGYTF.

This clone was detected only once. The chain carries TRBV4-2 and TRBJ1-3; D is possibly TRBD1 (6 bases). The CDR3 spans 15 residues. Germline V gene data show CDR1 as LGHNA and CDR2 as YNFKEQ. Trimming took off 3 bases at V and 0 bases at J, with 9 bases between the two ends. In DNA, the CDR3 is TGTGCCAGCAGCCAGGACAGCAACTCTGGAAACACCATATATTTT. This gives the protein CASSQDSNSGNTIYF.

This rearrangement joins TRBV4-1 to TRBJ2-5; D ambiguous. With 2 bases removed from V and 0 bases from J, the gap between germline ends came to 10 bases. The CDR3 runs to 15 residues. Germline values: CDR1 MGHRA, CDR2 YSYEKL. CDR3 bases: TGCGCCAGCAGCCAACTAGACGGGTACCAAGAGACCCAGTACTTC. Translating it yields CASSQLDGYQETQYF.

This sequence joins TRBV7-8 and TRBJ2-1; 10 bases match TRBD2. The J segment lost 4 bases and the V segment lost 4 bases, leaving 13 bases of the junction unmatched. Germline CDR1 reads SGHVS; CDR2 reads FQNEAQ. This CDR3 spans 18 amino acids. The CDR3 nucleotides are TGTGCCAGCAGCTCCCATATCGGGCTAGCGGGGGTTTACAATGAGCAGTTCTTC. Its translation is CASSSHIGLAGVYNEQFF. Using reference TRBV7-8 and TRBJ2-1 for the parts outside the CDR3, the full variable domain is GAGVSQSPRYKVAKRGQDVALRCDPISGHVSLFWYQQALGQGPEFLTYFQNEAQLDKSGLPSDRFFAERPEGSVSTLKIQRTQQEDSAVYLCASSSHIGLAGVYNEQFFGPGTRLTVL.